Detailed here is one T cell receptor (beta chain). In the original processing: Amplified reference gene primers provided the basis for estimating nucleated cell counts. Produced via immunoSEQ multiplex PCR; TCRdb's table is partial and in-frame only. The V and J calls and the clone size are those of that table, but D and trimming were determined from the DNA. The sample lists roughly 200,000 clones, roughly 85% occurring once. This entry is derived from a study of blood T cell repertoires in COVID-19. From germline, CDR1 is MNHNS and CDR2 SASEGT. Trimming at V came to 1 base and at J to 3 bases, leaving 6 bases not matched to a gene. There are 16 residues in the CDR3. All enrollees were roughly 18 to 90 years old and from 20 to 30 US areas.

This clonotype was obtained from a man aged 35-49 years who had recovered from COVID-19. The V and J genes are TRBV6-1 and TRBJ1-5; 7 bases are a match to TRBD1. The sequencing sample was made of PBMCs or T cells enriched from blood (not recorded which). CDR3 DNA sequence: TGTGCCAGCAGTGAAGATACGGGACAGCCCAATCAGCCCCAGCATTTT. Amino acid sequence: CASSEDTGQPNQPQHF.